What follows describes a single T cell receptor (beta chain). As yet, its antigen is unknown. The assay was immunoSEQ multiplex PCR, and TCRdb's table has in-frame clones only and misses some. The repertoire has roughly 180,000 clones, 80% to 90% of them found once; the top ten carry 6.5% to 7%. This entry belongs to a study of T cell responses to AZD1222 COVID-19 vaccine. Study information: Second doses were pooled across both intervals (about 4 or about 12 weeks).

The germline V gene encodes CDR1 SGDLS and CDR2 YYNGEE. This CDR3 region has 15 residues. V was clipped by 3 bases and J by 3 bases; unmatched bases: 5. Study outcomes and limitations: At baseline, seropositivity was found in only five or six AZD1222 recipients. Unmutated variant regions are reportedly targeted by nearly half of spike-specific TCRs.

The chain links TRBV9 to TRBJ2-2, with 7 nucleotides matching TRBD2. The source is an adult in good health. The input for sequencing was peripheral blood, taken on day 0 of AZD1222 vaccination. The CDR3 region is CASSGWDYYTGELFF. In DNA form, the CDR3 reads TGTGCCAGCAGCGGTTGGGACTATTACACCGGGGAGCTGTTTTTT.